The clone carrying this T cell receptor (beta chain) turned up a few times. This specimen comes from a study of response to subunit inactivated influenza vaccine. The ends were cut back, 7 bases at V and 5 bases at J, with 15 bases in the middle. The CDR3 spans 15 residues. TCRdb reanalysed the RT-PCR reads using MiXCR and keeps one entry per CDR3 protein. The sample has about 780,000 distinct CDR3 sequences; roughly 20% are singletons. The clonotype originates from a man aged 50 or older who received an inactivated influenza vaccine. The sample in question was PBMCs from blood, obtained 5 days after vaccination. The chain has TRBV12-3 or TRBV12-4 and TRBJ1-6; D is possibly TRBD1 (6 bases). The CDR3 region is CASTGGAIDNSPLHF. CDR3 coding DNA: TGTGCCAGCACCGGGGGGGCGATTGATAATTCACCCCTCCACTTT.